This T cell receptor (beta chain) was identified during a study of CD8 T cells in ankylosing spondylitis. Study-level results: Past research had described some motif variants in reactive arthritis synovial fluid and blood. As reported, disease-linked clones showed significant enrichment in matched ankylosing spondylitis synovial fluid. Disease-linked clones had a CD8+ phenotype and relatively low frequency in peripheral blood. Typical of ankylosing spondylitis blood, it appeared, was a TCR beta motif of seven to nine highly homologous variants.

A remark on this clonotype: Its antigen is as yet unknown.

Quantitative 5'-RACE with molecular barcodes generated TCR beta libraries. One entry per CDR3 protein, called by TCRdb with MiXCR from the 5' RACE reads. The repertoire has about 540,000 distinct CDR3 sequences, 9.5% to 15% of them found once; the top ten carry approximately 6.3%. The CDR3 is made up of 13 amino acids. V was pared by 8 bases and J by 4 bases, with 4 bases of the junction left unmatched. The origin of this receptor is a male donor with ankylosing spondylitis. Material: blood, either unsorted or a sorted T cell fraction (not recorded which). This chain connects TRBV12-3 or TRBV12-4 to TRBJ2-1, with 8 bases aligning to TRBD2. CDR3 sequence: CASRTSLYNEQFF. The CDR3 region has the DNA TGTGCCAGCCGGACTAGCCTTTACAATGAGCAGTTCTTC.